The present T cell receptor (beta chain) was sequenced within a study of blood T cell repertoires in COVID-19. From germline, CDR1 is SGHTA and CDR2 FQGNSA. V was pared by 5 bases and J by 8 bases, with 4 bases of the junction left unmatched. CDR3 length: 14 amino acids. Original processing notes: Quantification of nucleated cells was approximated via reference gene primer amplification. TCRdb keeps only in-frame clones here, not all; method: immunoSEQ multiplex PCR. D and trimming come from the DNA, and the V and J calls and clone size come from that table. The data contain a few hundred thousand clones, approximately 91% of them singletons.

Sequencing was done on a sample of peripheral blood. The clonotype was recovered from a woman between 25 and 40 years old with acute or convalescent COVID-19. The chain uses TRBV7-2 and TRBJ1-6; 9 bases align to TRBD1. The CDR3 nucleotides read TGTGCCAGCAGCCCAAGACAGGGGGATTCACCCCTCCACTTT. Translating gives CASSPRQGDSPLHF.